Sequencing of this TCR beta chain was carried out in a study of blood T cell repertoires in COVID-19 (TCRdb year 2020). At the level of the whole study: Collaborator samples came from the United States, Italy and Spain and covered acute and convalescent phases of COVID-19. The repertoires were made available in a free public database intended to serve as a resource for research on the immune response to SARS-CoV-2. Deeply sampled blood TCRbeta repertoires from subjects exposed to, actively infected with, or recovered from COVID-19 were included in the dataset. The prospective study material was composed of cDNA or gDNA derived from T cells, B-cell-depleted T cells, or PBMCs. Samples were obtained from the ongoing ImmuneRACE study (first 160 participants) and from approximately 1,200 subjects provided by 6 global collaborators. Where available, HLA class I and class II types were taken from metadata supplied by the sample provider and were not determined by assay-based typing. A de-identified subject ID, COVID-19 status, age in years and sex were almost always included in the sample metadata. What the work shows at the level of the full study, not this receptor alone: Clinical and demographic metadata were provided uncurated, with the amount varying by source and participant.

Participants in the prospective study were enrolled through a virtual design, were aged about 18 to 90 years, and lived in 24 United States geographic areas. In the prospective study, cohorts were assigned on the basis of participant-reported clinical history obtained from a screening survey and a study questionnaire. In the prospective study, mobile phlebotomists collected whole blood, serum and a nasopharyngeal or oropharyngeal swab from each participant. Participants in the prospective study had the option to provide additional blood draws and questionnaires over a 2-month period. Before DNA extraction, blood samples from the prospective study were shipped at room temperature or frozen. As regards this clone: Its antigen target is currently unknown. Base qualities are not at hand, and no much larger clone is one base apart.

TCRbeta CDR3 regions were amplified from genomic DNA using the immunoSEQ Assay, a bias-controlled multiplex PCR. As for how the authors treated the data: Within the assay, amplification of reference gene primers was used to estimate how many nucleated cells each sample contained. To quantify the absolute abundance of each unique TCRbeta CDR3 rearrangement, sequence reads were collapsed and filtered. Productive Simpson clonality was computed per sample as the square root of Simpson's diversity index over productive rearrangements. As stored in TCRdb, this immuneACCESS dataset retains in-frame rearrangements with V and J assigned. A fraction of the clones does not appear; measured against another copy, unresolved V genes explain less than half of the discrepancy, and the remainder lacks a known reason. That table is the source of V, J and clone size, and D and trimming were worked out from the DNA. In all, the sample holds about 140,000 clones, and 84% of those were seen once. The ten largest clones add up to 5.5% of the sample.

The V end loses 5 bases and the J end loses 1 base, and a stretch of 14 bases separates them. The CDR3 covers 16 residues, taking in both the cysteine and the phenylalanine. CDR3 DNA only is kept here, 48 bases in frame from base 1. CDR1 LNHDA and CDR2 SQIVND were looked up in the germline V gene (reference sequence). Material for sequencing was PBMCs or T cells enriched from blood (not recorded which). The TCR sequence derives from a man aged 35 to 55 with acute COVID-19. The chain joins TRBV19 to TRBJ2-2; the D gene is unclear. CDR3 reads: CASSARLEKNTGELFF. The nucleotide sequence reads as follows: TGTGCCAGTAGTGCACGACTCGAGAAGAACACCGGGGAGCTGTTTTTT.